This T cell receptor (beta chain) was identified during a study of T cell responses to AZD1222 COVID-19 vaccine. This CDR3 region has 14 residues. The germline V and J ends were trimmed by 5 bases and 5 bases, with 10 bases remaining between them. Germline CDR1 SGHAT, CDR2 FQDESV (reference sequence). This clone was observed a handful of times. This sample also contains other DNA sequences that code for the same CDR3. Clones were sequenced by immunoSEQ multiplex PCR, and TCRdb holds only the in-frame ones, with some missing. The data hold about 78,000 clones, with roughly 90% observed a single time. This TCR derives from an adult in good health. The V gene is TRBV11-1, the J gene TRBJ1-6, with D perhaps TRBD1 (6 bases). Specimen: peripheral blood, collected on day 0 of MenACWY control vaccination. The CDR3 protein is CASSRTGNNSPLHF. In nucleotides, the CDR3 is TGTGCCAGCAGCCGAACAGGGAATAATTCACCCCTCCACTTT.